The 19 T cell receptor beta chains in this list originate from one sample, sequenced in a study of T cells expressing NK-cell markers. With the 5' RACE reads reprocessed, TCRdb shows one record per CDR3 protein and no DNA. The sample table includes some 600,000 distinct CDR3 sequences. The sample was blood T cells: a sorted CD56 or NKG2C T cell subset, CD4+ or CD8+ T cells, or bulk PBMC T cells (not recorded which). The receptors were gathered from a man aged 18 to 30 in good health.

CDR3 region: CASEIGTYTDTQYF. The chain links TRBV5-5 to TRBJ2-3; TCRdb's D gene call, TRBD2, goes unchecked for lack of DNA. CDR1 and CDR2 (germline): SGHKS, YYEKEE (reference sequence). The CDR3 contains 14 residues.

The rearrangement joins TRBV20-1 to TRBJ2-1; the D gene TCRdb calls, TRBD2, cannot be checked with no DNA. Looked up from germline, CDR1 is DFQATT and CDR2 is SNEGSKA (reference sequence). This CDR3 comprises 17 residues. The CDR3: CSATTEIAQSSYNEQFF.

The chain recombines TRBV10-3 with TRBJ2-1; lacking DNA, the TRBD2 call made by TCRdb goes unchecked. Looked up from germline, CDR1 is ENHRY and CDR2 is SYGVKD. The CDR3 has 19 amino acids. The CDR3 loop reads CAIRKGLAGGGPSYNEQFF.

V and J are TRBV6-2 or TRBV6-3 and TRBJ1-1; TCRdb names TRBD1, which stays unverified in the absence of DNA. The V gene's germline CDR1 is MNHEY and CDR2 SVGEGT. The CDR3 sequence is 12 residues long. CDR3 amino acids: CASIQGNTEAFF.

V gene TRBV4-1 combines with J gene TRBJ2-3. This CDR3 has 13 residues. Germline lookup yields CDR1 MGHRA and CDR2 YSYEKL. CDR3 residues: CASSRMQVDTQYF.

The chain links TRBV20-1 to TRBJ2-1; TCRdb proposes TRBD2, but this gene call is untestable without DNA. This CDR3 is 17 amino acids long. Germline CDR1 reads DFQATT; CDR2 reads SNEGSKA (reference sequence). This CDR3 is CSAREGSGLAGPNEQFF.

The chain joins TRBV29-1 to TRBJ2-6; TCRdb gives TRBD2 as the D gene, but with no DNA this cannot be confirmed. CDR3 length: 15 residues. Germline assignment: CDR1 SQVTM and CDR2 ANQGSEA. CDR3 in amino acids: CSVGGAGAGANVLTF.

This chain connects TRBV10-3 to TRBJ2-7; no DNA is available, so the TRBD2 call from TCRdb remains unchecked. There are 13 residues in the CDR3. Per germline, CDR1 ENHRY and CDR2 SYGVKD. This CDR3 reads CAISGGLGGEQYF.

The chain is built from TRBV28 and TRBJ2-5; the D gene TCRdb calls, TRBD2, cannot be checked with no DNA. Germline loops: CDR1 MDHEN, CDR2 SYDVKM. The CDR3 loop spans 15 amino acids. The CDR3 reads CVVGRTLAGGETQYF.

J is TRBJ1-1 and V is TRBV5-1. Germline V lookup: CDR1 SGHRS, CDR2 YFSETQ. The length of the CDR3 is 15 residues. The chain's CDR3 is CASSLVPGPSAEAFF. The whole variable domain, filled in from reference TRBV5-1 and TRBJ1-1, reads KAGVTQTPRYLIKTRGQQVTLSCSPISGHRSVSWYQQTPGQGLQFLFEYFSETQRNKGNFPGRFSGRQFSNSRSEMNVSTLELGDSALYLCASSLVPGPSAEAFFGQGTRLTVV.

The V and J genes are TRBV15 and TRBJ2-3; TCRdb indicates TRBD1, and absent DNA this call remains unverified. Germline values: CDR1 LNHNV, CDR2 YYDKDF (reference sequence). This CDR3 is 15 amino acids long. CDR3 sequence reads: CATSEGEISTDTQYF.

The chain has TRBV29-1 and TRBJ2-7; TCRdb's D call, TRBD1, is unchecked because there is no DNA. The germline V gene encodes CDR1 SQVTM and CDR2 ANQGSEA. This CDR3 comprises 12 residues. CDR3 region: CSVGAVGGEQYF.

The gene calls are TRBV4-1 and TRBJ1-1; TCRdb's assignment of TRBD1 cannot be checked, as there is no DNA. Germline V gives CDR1 MGHRA, CDR2 YSYEKL. The CDR3 loop spans 17 amino acids. The CDR3 sequence is CASSQDIIGQGVTEAFF.

The chain links TRBV5-1 to TRBJ1-1; absent DNA, TCRdb's TRBD1 call cannot be checked. Germline assignment: CDR1 SGHRS and CDR2 YFSETQ. The CDR3 length is 13 residues. The CDR3 sequence: CASRRDREAEAFF. Full variable domain (outside the CDR3, taken from reference TRBV5-1 and TRBJ1-1): KAGVTQTPRYLIKTRGQQVTLSCSPISGHRSVSWYQQTPGQGLQFLFEYFSETQRNKGNFPGRFSGRQFSNSRSEMNVSTLELGDSALYLCASRRDREAEAFFGQGTRLTVV.

The chain is built from TRBV12-3 or TRBV12-4 and TRBJ2-1; lacking DNA, the TRBD1 call made by TCRdb goes unchecked. The CDR3 has 18 residues. The CDR3 protein is CASSLRFHRDPGGNEQFF.

The V gene is TRBV5-1, the J gene TRBJ1-2; without DNA, the TCRdb call of TRBD1 cannot be checked. Germline values: CDR1 SGHRS, CDR2 YFSETQ. The CDR3 sequence is 17 residues long. The CDR3: CASSLEGYGRGDYGYTF.

V is TRBV7-2 and J is TRBJ1-1; TCRdb's assignment of TRBD1 cannot be checked, as there is no DNA. Germline V lookup: CDR1 SGHTA, CDR2 FQGNSA. This CDR3 is built from 16 residues. The CDR3 is CASRKGGVFMNTEAFF.

The chain carries TRBV6-2 or TRBV6-3 and TRBJ2-1; the D call from TCRdb, TRBD2, cannot be confirmed without DNA. In germline, CDR1 is MNHEY, CDR2 SVGEGT. This CDR3 is built from 13 residues. CDR3: CAVAAGPTTEQFF.

The chain couples TRBV5-1 to TRBJ1-6; the D call from TCRdb, TRBD1, cannot be confirmed without DNA. The CDR3 spans 14 residues. In germline, CDR1 is SGHRS, CDR2 YFSETQ. The CDR3 here is CASSLWGFDSPLHF.